This is a list of T cell receptor beta chains from one sample in a study of shared clonotypes between healthy human individuals. Clones were sequenced by immunoSEQ multiplex PCR, and TCRdb holds only the in-frame ones, with some missing. The sample holds about 1,500,000 clones, around 95% seen once. Sequencing was done on a sample of naive CD4+ T cells sorted from blood. These receptors were obtained from a man aged 30-40 years in good health. Each CDR3 is given with its conserved first and last residue. The order of the fields is J gene, V gene, clone size, D gene, CDR3 DNA, CDR3 protein. The D gene is left open where the match is weak. Clone size appears in some rows only: once, few, many, or a class for an expanded clone.

>TRBJ2-1|TRBV7-3|-|TRBD2
TGTGCCAGCAGCTCCCTAGCGGGAGGGACCAATGAGCAGTTCTTC
CASSSLAGGTNEQFF
>TRBJ1-1|TRBV10-3|-|-
TGTGCCATCAGTTTCGGGACTGAAGCTTTCTTT
CAISFGTEAFF
>TRBJ2-3|TRBV18|once|-
TGTGCCAGCTCACCACCGACTAGGACAGATACGCAGTATTTT
CASSPPTRTDTQYF
>TRBJ2-3|TRBV10-3|-|TRBD2
TGTGCCATCGGTAGCGGGAGCTCAGATACGCAGTATTTT
CAIGSGSSDTQYF
>TRBJ1-1|TRBV7-3|once|-
TGTGCCAGCAGCTTAACCACAGGGACTGAAGCTTTCTTT
CASSLTTGTEAFF
>TRBJ2-7|TRBV29-1|-|-
TGCAGCGTTGGAAGGGACGGGGACGAGCAGTACTTC
CSVGRDGDEQYF
>TRBJ2-1|TRBV7-2|-|TRBD1
TGTGCCAGCAGCTGGCGGACAGGGTACAATGAGCAGTTCTTC
CASSWRTGYNEQFF
>TRBJ1-2|TRBV18|-|-
TGTGCCAGCTCACCGTCCACAGGGATGTATGGCTACACCTTC
CASSPSTGMYGYTF
>TRBJ2-5|TRBV9|once|-
TGTGCCAGCAGCGTAGACTGGAGGAGTAGTGTTCAAGAGACCCAGTACTTC
CASSVDWRSSVQETQYF
>TRBJ2-7|TRBV7-6|-|TRBD1
TGTGCCAGCGGACGACAGGGGGCTAGTGAGCAGTACTTC
CASGRQGASEQYF
>TRBJ2-3|TRBV5-1|-|TRBD1
TGCGCCAGCAGAGAACGGACAGGATCAGATACGCAGTATTTT
CASRERTGSDTQYF
>TRBJ2-3|TRBV14|-|TRBD1
TGTGCCAGCAGCCAAGGGGACAGTATCACAGATACGCAGTATTTT
CASSQGDSITDTQYF
>TRBJ2-6|TRBV7-9|-|-
TGTGCCAGCAGCCAAAGCCCGGGGTCTGGGGCCAACGTCCTGACTTTC
CASSQSPGSGANVLTF
>TRBJ2-5|TRBV5-1|once|TRBD2
TGCGCCAGCAGCTTCACTAGCGGGAGGCACCCAGAGACCCAGTACTTC
CASSFTSGRHPETQYF
>TRBJ2-1|TRBV6-1|-|-
TGTGCCAGCAGTTCCACGAATGCCAATGAGCAGTTCTTC
CASSSTNANEQFF
>TRBJ2-1|TRBV7-9|-|-
TGTGCCAGCAGCCCCGGGCCGAGGTTCGATGAGCAGTTCTTC
CASSPGPRFDEQFF
>TRBJ2-7|TRBV7-6|-|-
TGTGCCAGCAGCTTAGACTCCACTAGCCTTAGCTCCTACGAGCAGTACTTC
CASSLDSTSLSSYEQYF
>TRBJ2-1|TRBV10-3|-|-
TGTGCCATCAGTGGGGGGTTGGCCTCCTACAATGAGCAGTTCTTC
CAISGGLASYNEQFF
>TRBJ2-1|TRBV27|-|TRBD1
TGTGCCAGCAGAAGGACAGGTTTTAATGAGCAGTTCTTC
CASRRTGFNEQFF
>TRBJ1-1|TRBV6-1|-|-
TGTGCCAGCAGTAACACAGGGCGCACTGAAGCTTTCTTT
CASSNTGRTEAFF
>TRBJ2-3|TRBV7-8|-|-
TGTGCCAGCAGCTCGCTGGATACGCAGTATTTT
CASSSLDTQYF
>TRBJ2-3|TRBV7-7|-|TRBD2
TGTGCCAGCAGCCAGGGCAGCGGGACCTTGGATACGCAGTATTTT
CASSQGSGTLDTQYF
>TRBJ1-4|TRBV5-1|-|-
TGCGCCAGCAGCTATAGTGGGACCCGTGGAGGTAATGAAAAACTGTTTTTT
CASSYSGTRGGNEKLFF
>TRBJ1-2|TRBV10-1|-|TRBD1
TGCGCCAGCAGTGAGTCTATTGGGACAGGGACCGGCTATGGCTACACCTTC
CASSESIGTGTGYGYTF
>TRBJ1-3|TRBV11-2|-|-
TGTGCCAGCAGTTCAGTGCTAACTGGAAACACCATATATTTT
CASSSVLTGNTIYF
>TRBJ2-7|TRBV28|-|-
TGTGCCAGCAGTTTAACTGGCGGGAACTCCTACGAGCAGTACTTC
CASSLTGGNSYEQYF
>TRBJ2-7|TRBV27|-|-
TGTGCCAGCAGTTTAGTGTGGAAGGGGACCTACGAGCAGTACTTC
CASSLVWKGTYEQYF
>TRBJ2-1|TRBV28|-|-
TGTGCCAGCAGTTCTCCCTTGGGGGGATCCTACAATGAGCAGTTCTTC
CASSSPLGGSYNEQFF
>TRBJ1-1|TRBV11-2|-|TRBD1
TGTGCCAGCAGCTTAGGGAGGGGGCTTCGGAACACTGAAGCTTTCTTT
CASSLGRGLRNTEAFF
>TRBJ2-7|TRBV11-2|-|-
TGTGCCAGCAGCTTAGAACTGGGACCGCCGAGATACGAGCAGTACTTC
CASSLELGPPRYEQYF
>TRBJ2-7|TRBV28|once|-
TGTGCCAGCAGTTTCCCCCGGCGGGGTCGGAGCTCCTACGAGCAGTACTTC
CASSFPRRGRSSYEQYF
>TRBJ1-4|TRBV6-1|-|-
TGTGCCAGCAGTGAATCGCGGGGGGCTGGGGAAAAACTGTTTTTT
CASSESRGAGEKLFF
>TRBJ2-3|TRBV4-3|-|-
TGCGCCAGCAGCCAAGCGACTTCTAGCACAGATACGCAGTATTTT
CASSQATSSTDTQYF
>TRBJ1-1|TRBV9|-|-
TGTGCCAGCAGCGTAGCTACGGGGGGTTACGAAGCTTTCTTT
CASSVATGGYEAFF
>TRBJ1-2|TRBV5-1|-|-
TGCGCCAGCAGCTTGGGACCCCAAGGGGGGGTCCCTCTCACTAACTATGGCTACACCTTC
CASSLGPQGGVPLTNYGYTF
>TRBJ1-4|TRBV10-3|-|-
TGTGCCATCAGTGGGGAGGGCGAAAAACTGTTTTTT
CAISGEGEKLFF
>TRBJ2-7|TRBV5-8|-|TRBD2
TGTGCCAGCAGTCAAAGCGGGAGAAGCTCCTACGAGCAGTACTTC
CASSQSGRSSYEQYF
>TRBJ1-2|TRBV29-1|-|-
TGCAGCGTAGGGGAGCCCTATGGCTACACCTTC
CSVGEPYGYTF
>TRBJ2-1|TRBV14|-|TRBD2
TGTGCCAGCAGCCCTACAACCCCGGGACTAGCGGGAGGCCGCGGCTACAATGAGCAGTTCTTC
CASSPTTPGLAGGRGYNEQFF
>TRBJ2-7|TRBV7-9|once|-
TGTGCCAGCAGCCAGGCCGGTTACCAGGGGGAGCAGTACTTC
CASSQAGYQGEQYF
>TRBJ2-3|TRBV15|-|-
TGTGCCACCAGCATACAGGGAAGTAGGGCAGATACGCAGTATTTT
CATSIQGSRADTQYF
>TRBJ2-1|TRBV27|once|TRBD2
TGTGCCAGCAGCCTAGCGGGAGAAGTGGGAAATGAGCAGTTCTTC
CASSLAGEVGNEQFF
>TRBJ2-2|TRBV9|-|-
TGTGCCAGCAGCGCCAGCCCCGGAGGGCGCACCGGGGAGCTGTTTTTT
CASSASPGGRTGELFF
>TRBJ2-7|TRBV4-1|-|TRBD1
TGCGCCAGCAGCCAAGGATGGCTTGGGACAGGGGGGACGCACGAGCAGTACTTC
CASSQGWLGTGGTHEQYF
>TRBJ1-2|TRBV28|-|-
TGTGCCAGCAGTCTACGAGAGTTCCATGGCTACACCTTC
CASSLREFHGYTF
>TRBJ2-2|TRBV6-4|-|-
TGTGCCAGCAGTGGGAGCGTAACCGGGGAGCTGTTTTTT
CASSGSVTGELFF
>TRBJ2-1|TRBV6-4|-|-
TGTGCCAGCAGTGTCAGGGAGAGCTCCTACAATGAGCAGTTCTTC
CASSVRESSYNEQFF
>TRBJ1-2|TRBV14|-|-
TGTGCCAGCAGCCAAGGCCCAGACAGATCCTACTATGGCTACACCTTC
CASSQGPDRSYYGYTF
>TRBJ1-2|TRBV7-2|-|-
TGTGCCAGCAGCCCAGGACAAACCTACTATGGCTACACCTTC
CASSPGQTYYGYTF
>TRBJ2-1|TRBV2|-|-
TGTGCCAGCAGTGAAACAGAAACGAACAATGAGCAGTTCTTC
CASSETETNNEQFF
>TRBJ1-5|TRBV6-4|-|-
TGTGCCAGCAGCCGGGGGCCTTATCAGCCCCAGCATTTT
CASSRGPYQPQHF
>TRBJ1-2|TRBV6-5|-|-
TGTGCCAGCAGTGGCATAGCGGTGAGGGACTATGGCTACACCTTC
CASSGIAVRDYGYTF
>TRBJ1-1|TRBV19|-|-
TGTGCCAGCCGGGGGTTTGACACTGAAGCTTTCTTT
CASRGFDTEAFF
>TRBJ2-7|TRBV6-1|-|-
TGTGCCAGCAGTGAAGGCCTAGTTCCCAACCACGAGCAGTACTTC
CASSEGLVPNHEQYF
>TRBJ2-1|TRBV11-3|-|-
TGTGCCAGCAGCTTAACTTTGGGGAGCTCCTACAATGAGCAGTTCTTC
CASSLTLGSSYNEQFF
>TRBJ2-3|TRBV13|-|TRBD2
TGTGCCAGCAGCTACGCACAGGGGACCGGGACTAGCGGGAGGGAGGCAGATACGCAGTATTTT
CASSYAQGTGTSGREADTQYF
>TRBJ2-6|TRBV28|-|-
TGTGCCAGCAGTACCGGGACGGGGGCCAACGTCCTGACTTTC
CASSTGTGANVLTF
>TRBJ2-4|TRBV11-2|-|TRBD1
TGTGCCAGCAGCTCAGGGACAGACTACAAAAACATTCAGTACTTC
CASSSGTDYKNIQYF
>TRBJ2-5|TRBV18|-|-
TGTGCCAGCTCACCACTACACTCTGAGACCCAGTACTTC
CASSPLHSETQYF
>TRBJ2-7|TRBV28|-|-
TGTGCCAGCAGTGTCGGGGGAAGGTACGAGCAGTACTTC
CASSVGGRYEQYF